The 27 T cell receptor beta chains listed next were all sequenced from one sample in a study of blood T cell repertoires in COVID-19. Sequenced by immunoSEQ multiplex PCR; TCRdb stores in-frame clones only, minus some. The repertoire has under 300,000 clones, approximately 82% of them found once; the top ten carry 15%. Material for sequencing was PBMCs or T cells enriched from blood (not recorded which). These receptors all come from a man aged 40-50 years who had recovered from COVID-19.

The V gene is TRBV28, the J gene TRBJ1-2, with TRBD1 matching over 7 bases. Losses at the gene ends were 6 bases for V and 5 bases for J; bases not matched to a gene: 15. The CDR3 is 16 residues long. The germline CDR1 and CDR2 sequences are MDHEN and SYDVKM. DNA for the CDR3: TGTGCCAGCAGGGGGACAGCCGGTAAGGCCTCTTATGGCTACACCTTC. It yields the protein CASRGTAGKASYGYTF.

V usage is TRBV2 and J usage is TRBJ2-5, with D perhaps matching TRBD2 (6 bases). From germline, CDR1 is SNHLY and CDR2 FYNNEI. The CDR3 has 13 amino acids. Trimming cost V 2 bases and J 5 bases, with 9 bases left between them. The CDR3 DNA sequence: TGTGCCAGCAGTGAACGGGGGAGGGAGACCCAGTACTTC. Translation: CASSERGRETQYF. The full variable domain, completed using reference TRBV2 and TRBJ2-5, is EPEVTQTPSHQVTQMGQEVILRCVPISNHLYFYWYRQILGQKVEFLVSFYNNEISEKSEIFDDQFSVERPDGSNFTLKIRSTKLEDSAMYFCASSERGRETQYFGPGTRLLVL.

Notes on this clone: This CDR3 is also generated by other DNA sequences in the sample. V and J are TRBV5-1 and TRBJ1-3, with D maybe TRBD1 (6 bases). This CDR3 is built from 14 residues. Germline V gives CDR1 SGHRS, CDR2 YFSETQ. V dropped 0 bases and J dropped 2 bases, with 6 bases sitting between them. CDR3 loop: CASSLGQAGNTIYF. The CDR3 bases are TGCGCCAGCAGCTTGGGACAGGCTGGAAACACCATATATTTT.

This clone was counted once. The chain combines TRBV9 with TRBJ1-5, with TRBD1 matching over 7 bases. The V and J ends lost 3 bases and 12 bases, in that order; junction bases with no gene match: 6. The length of the CDR3 is 12 residues. Germline V gives CDR1 SGDLS, CDR2 YYNGEE. CDR3 in amino acids: CASSGSRGDQHF. The DNA of the CDR3 is TGTGCCAGCAGCGGGAGCAGGGGGGACCAGCATTTT.

This chain joins TRBV9 and TRBJ1-3; perhaps TRBD1 as D (5 bases). This CDR3 comprises 15 residues. Germline lookup yields CDR1 SGDLS and CDR2 YYNGEE. V lost 0 bases to trimming and J lost 5 bases, with 12 bases between them. The CDR3 DNA reads TGTGCCAGCAGCGTAGAGGGAGGGGTGAGAAACACCATATATTTT. It translates to CASSVEGGVRNTIYF.

V and J are TRBV28 and TRBJ1-1; TRBD1 agrees at 9 bases. The CDR3 extends over 14 amino acids. Per germline, CDR1 MDHEN and CDR2 SYDVKM. V was pared by 5 bases and J by 7 bases, with 8 bases of the junction left unmatched. CDR3 sequence: CASSRPGQGGEAFF. The CDR3 nucleotides are TGTGCCAGCAGTCGACCGGGACAGGGAGGTGAAGCTTTCTTT.

In its sample, this clone was seen a few times. The V call is TRBV5-1, the J call TRBJ1-6; tentative D call: TRBD1 (5 bases). The CDR3 has 19 residues. V lost 4 bases and J 0 bases, leaving 20 bases between the germline ends. CDR1 is SGHRS, CDR2 YFSETQ, per germline. CDR3 bases: TGCGCCAGCAGCCCGAGGCAGGGTCAAAACCACTCCTATAATTCACCCCTCCACTTT. Translating it yields CASSPRQGQNHSYNSPLHF.

The chain has TRBV19 and TRBJ1-1; no clear D gene. CDR3 length: 14 amino acids. V lost 3 bases and J lost 1, with 9 bases in between. Germline values: CDR1 LNHDA, CDR2 SQIVND (reference sequence). CDR3 DNA: TGTGCCAGTAGTATCAATGGAGGGAACACTGAAGCTTTCTTT. Protein product: CASSINGGNTEAFF.

This chain uses TRBV4-2 with TRBJ2-3; D is possibly TRBD1 (6 bases). Germline V gene lookup returns CDR1 LGHNA and CDR2 YNFKEQ. The ends were cut back, 3 bases at V and 1 base at J, with 11 bases in the middle. The CDR3 spans 15 residues. The CDR3 spells CASSQGHRGTDTQYF. The CDR3, as DNA: TGTGCCAGCAGCCAGGGACACCGAGGCACAGATACGCAGTATTTT.

The chain uses TRBV6-5 and TRBJ2-5, with D possibly being TRBD1 (5 bases). With 7 bases removed from V and 10 bases from J, the gap between germline ends came to 16 bases. CDR3 length: 12 amino acids. Germline lookup yields CDR1 MNHEY and CDR2 SVGAGI. The CDR3 region has the DNA TGTGCCAGCACCGACTGGGTAGGGGACCAGTACTTC. This translates into CASTDWVGDQYF.

The chain links TRBV6-2 or TRBV6-3 to TRBJ2-5; 7 bases line up with TRBD2. The V segment lost 4 bases and the J segment 1 base; nucleotides outside the gene matches: 3. Per the germline V gene, CDR1 is MNHEY and CDR2 is SVGEGT. CDR3 length equals 14 residues. CDR3 DNA: TGTGCCAGCAGTTCGACGGGGGGCCAAGAGACCCAGTACTTC. Translation: CASSSTGGQETQYF.

This clone was seen a single time. CDR3 sequence reads: CASSLEPTDTQYF. DNA for the CDR3: TGCGCCAGCAGCTTGGAGCCAACAGATACGCAGTATTTT. The rearrangement uses TRBV5-1 and TRBJ2-3; D gene ambiguous. In germline, CDR1 is SGHRS, CDR2 YFSETQ. Trimming shortened V by 0 bases and J by 3 bases, and 5 bases separated the two germline ends. The CDR3 is made up of 13 amino acids.

This clone was counted a single time. This rearrangement joins TRBV2 to TRBJ2-5; tentative D call: TRBD2 (5 bases). The length of the CDR3 is 12 residues. V dropped 9 bases and J dropped 2 bases, with 10 bases sitting between them. Germline CDR1 and CDR2: SNHLY and FYNNEI. The CDR3 protein is CASGGLQETQYF. The CDR3 DNA is TGTGCCAGTGGCGGGCTACAAGAGACCCAGTACTTC.

In its sample, this clone was seen a few times. The V call is TRBV20-1, the J call TRBJ1-1; TRBD1 might be the D (5 bases). CDR3 length: 11 amino acids. Germline V CDR1 and CDR2: DFQATT, SNEGSKA (reference sequence). Between the trimmed V and J ends, which lost 2 bases and 5 bases, there was a span of 6 bases. The CDR3 here is CSARKGTEAFF. Here the CDR3 DNA reads TGCAGTGCTAGAAAGGGGACTGAAGCTTTCTTT.

This clone was found a few times. The CDR3 DNA sequence: TGTGCCAGCAGCCAGGACACCCACTGGTCTGAAGCTTTCTTT. Its protein product is CASSQDTHWSEAFF. The chain couples TRBV11-2 to TRBJ1-1; tentative D call: TRBD1 (5 bases). CDR1 SGHAT and CDR2 FQNNGV come from the germline V gene. The CDR3 contains 14 residues. Trimming took off 5 bases at V and 6 bases at J, with 16 bases between the two ends.

This clone was recorded only once. V is TRBV12-3 or TRBV12-4 and J is TRBJ2-5; perhaps TRBD1 as D (5 bases). V was pared by 4 bases and J by 1 base, with 7 bases between. The CDR3 is 13 amino acids. The CDR3 loop is CASSWGIQETQYF. The DNA of the CDR3 is TGTGCCAGCAGTTGGGGCATCCAAGAGACCCAGTACTTC.

The rearrangement uses TRBV5-1 and TRBJ2-2; 13 bases map to TRBD2. The CDR3 runs 19 residues. Germline trimming cut 2 bases from V and 5 bases from J; bases unmatched to any gene: 12. CDR1 is SGHRS, CDR2 YFSETQ, per germline. Here the CDR3 DNA reads TGCGCCAGCAGCTTCGAGGGTTGGACTAGCGGGGGTCGGACCGGGGAGCTGTTTTTT. Protein sequence: CASSFEGWTSGGRTGELFF.

The rearrangement joins TRBV4-2 to TRBJ2-5, with 12 bases fitting TRBD2. This CDR3 has 17 residues. With 4 bases clipped from V and 7 bases from J, the junction kept 13 bases outside the gene matches. The V gene's germline CDR1 is LGHNA and CDR2 YNFKEQ. CDR3 coding DNA: TGTGCCAGCAGCCCCCAGCTAGCGGGAGGGCTCCATGGGACCCAGTACTTC. Its protein is CASSPQLAGGLHGTQYF.

This clone has a single count. This chain uses TRBV28 with TRBJ2-3; 11 bases fit TRBD2. Per germline, CDR1 MDHEN and CDR2 SYDVKM. Trimming removed 2 bases from V and 4 bases from J; junction bases left unmatched: 5. This CDR3 is built from 16 residues. The CDR3 region has the DNA TGTGCCAGCAGTTTAACTAGCGGGGGCTCGCCAGATACGCAGTATTTT. Amino acids: CASSLTSGGSPDTQYF.

Turning to this clone: The sample contains more than one DNA sequence encoding this CDR3. The gene calls are TRBV5-1 and TRBJ2-5; no firm D call. Deletions cut 0 bases from V and 1 base from J, with 4 bases between. CDR1 is SGHRS and CDR2 is YFSETQ in the germline V gene. The CDR3 runs 13 residues. The DNA for the CDR3 is TGCGCCAGCAGCTTGGGCAGCCAAGAGACCCAGTACTTC. Translation: CASSLGSQETQYF.

The chain couples TRBV7-9 to TRBJ2-7, with 8 bases identical to TRBD1. The V gene end was trimmed by 5 bases and the J gene end by 0 bases; junction bases not matched to a gene: 3. CDR1 and CDR2 from the germline V gene are SEHNR and FQNEAQ (reference sequence). CDR3 size: 14 residues. The CDR3 nucleotides are TGTGCCAGCAGCGGACAGGGAAGCTCCTACGAGCAGTACTTC. Translating it yields CASSGQGSSYEQYF. Variable domain in full (rest from reference TRBV7-9 and TRBJ2-7): DTGVSQNPRHKITKRGQNVTFRCDPISEHNRLYWYRQTLGQGPEFLTYFQNEAQLEKSRLLSDRFSAERPKGSFSTLEIQRTEQGDSAMYLCASSGQGSSYEQYFGPGTRLTVT.

The gene calls are TRBV9 and TRBJ2-3, with 13 positions matching TRBD2. The CDR3 is 19 residues long. Germline CDR1 SGDLS, CDR2 YYNGEE. The V and J ends lost 4 bases and 5 bases, in that order; junction bases with no gene match: 16. CDR3 DNA: TGTGCCAGCAGCTCCCCCCCCCGTGGACTAGCGGGGGTCCGAGATACGCAGTATTTT. It is translated as CASSSPPRGLAGVRDTQYF. The whole variable domain, filled in from reference TRBV9 and TRBJ2-3, reads DSGVTQTPKHLITATGQRVTLRCSPRSGDLSVYWYQQSLDQGLQFLIQYYNGEERAKGNILERFSAQQFPDLHSELNLSSLELGDSALYFCASSSPPRGLAGVRDTQYFGPGTRLTVL.

This clone has only one observation. V is TRBV11-1 and J is TRBJ1-1; a possible D gene is TRBD1 (5 bases). Per the germline V gene, CDR1 is SGHAT and CDR2 is FQDESV (reference sequence). V lost 5 bases and J 6 bases, leaving 10 bases between the germline ends. The CDR3 loop spans 12 amino acids. The chain's CDR3 is CASSNQQAEAFF. CDR3 DNA sequence: TGTGCCAGCAGCAACCAACAGGCTGAAGCTTTCTTT.

This clone has only one observation. The V call is TRBV29-1, the J call TRBJ2-7; D is tentatively TRBD1 or TRBD2 (5 bases each). In germline, CDR1 is SQVTM, CDR2 ANQGSEA. V was clipped by 7 bases and J by 1 base, with 11 bases between them. This CDR3 is built from 12 residues. The CDR3 loop is CSAGRGSYEQYF. The CDR3 DNA follows: TGCAGCGCGGGACGGGGTTCCTACGAGCAGTACTTC.

The chain employs TRBV5-6 and TRBJ1-3; D call uncertain. CDR1 SGHDT and CDR2 YYEEEE come from the germline V gene. The CDR3 loop spans 14 amino acids. The V gene lost 0 bases and the J gene lost 3 bases, with 7 bases spanning the gap. CDR3: CASSLAGVGNTIYF. The CDR3 region has the DNA TGTGCCAGCAGCTTGGCCGGGGTTGGAAACACCATATATTTT.

The chain couples TRBV2 to TRBJ1-2; no firm D call. The CDR3 is 16 amino acids. CDR1 and CDR2 from the germline V gene are SNHLY and FYNNEI. The V end was cut by 5 bases, the J end by 4 bases, with 20 bases between. The CDR3 nucleotides read TGTGCCAGCAGTAGCCAGATACGGAGTACCTTCTATGGCTACACCTTC. Protein: CASSSQIRSTFYGYTF.

The chain links TRBV7-2 to TRBJ1-2; 7 bases are shared with TRBD1. V trimming: 5 bases; J trimming: 8 bases; junction bases outside the gene matches: 14. The CDR3 totals 15 residues. Germline V gene data show CDR1 as SGHTA and CDR2 as FQGNSA. CDR3 residues: CASSEWRGQTRGYTF. CDR3 nucleotide sequence: TGTGCCAGCAGCGAGTGGAGGGGACAGACGCGGGGCTACACCTTC.